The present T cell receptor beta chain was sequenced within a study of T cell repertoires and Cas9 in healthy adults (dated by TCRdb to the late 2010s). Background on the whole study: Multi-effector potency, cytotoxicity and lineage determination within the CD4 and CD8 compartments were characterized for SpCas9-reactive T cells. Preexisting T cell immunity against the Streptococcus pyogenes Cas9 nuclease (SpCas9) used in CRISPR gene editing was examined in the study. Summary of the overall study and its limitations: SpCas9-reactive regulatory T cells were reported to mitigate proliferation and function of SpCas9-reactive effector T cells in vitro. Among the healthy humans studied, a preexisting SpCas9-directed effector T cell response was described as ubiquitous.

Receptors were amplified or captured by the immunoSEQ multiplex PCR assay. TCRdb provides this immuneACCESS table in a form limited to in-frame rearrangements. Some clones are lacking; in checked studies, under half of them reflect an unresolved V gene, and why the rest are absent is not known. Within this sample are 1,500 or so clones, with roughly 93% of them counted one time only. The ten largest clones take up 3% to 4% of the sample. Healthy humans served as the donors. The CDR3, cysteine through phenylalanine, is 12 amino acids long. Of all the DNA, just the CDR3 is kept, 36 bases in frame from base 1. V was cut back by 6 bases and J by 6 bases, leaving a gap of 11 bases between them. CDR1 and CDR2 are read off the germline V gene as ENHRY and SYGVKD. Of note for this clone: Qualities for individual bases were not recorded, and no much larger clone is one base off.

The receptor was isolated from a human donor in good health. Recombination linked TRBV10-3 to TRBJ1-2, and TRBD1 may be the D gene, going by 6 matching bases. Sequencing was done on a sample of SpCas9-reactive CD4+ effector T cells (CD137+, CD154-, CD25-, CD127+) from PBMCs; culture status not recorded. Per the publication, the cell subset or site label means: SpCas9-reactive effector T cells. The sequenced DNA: TGTGCCATCAGAATACAGGGTGATGGCTACACCTTC. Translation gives CAIRIQGDGYTF.